The clone carrying this T cell receptor (beta chain) was found once. Its target is unknown. Treatment here: 15 to 20 received Ad26.COV2.S at low or high dose, single or two shots; roughly five received placebo; per-sample allocation not given. Repertoires come from day 63 after the first vaccine or placebo injection. Boston supplied an adult donor aged 18-55 years. The protocol was immunoSEQ multiplex PCR, while the TCRdb copy is restricted to in-frame clones and leaves out a portion. The top ten clones hold over 1.3% of a sample with hundreds of thousands of clones, about 90% of them seen once. This record belongs to a study of Ad26.COV2.S vaccination and SARS-CoV-2 variants. Study-wide context: Trial arm assignment for the donor was COV1001 Ad26.COV2.S. Dosing was one shot or two shots 56 days apart.

Study-wide points: Vaccine recipients showed a spike-specific TCR breadth that was higher than in placebo recipients.

The CDR3 spans 16 residues. V lost 2 bases to trimming and J lost 0 bases, with 10 bases between them. CDR1 is LNHDA, CDR2 SQIVND, per germline (reference sequence). The receptor was derived from a person aged 18-65 years who received the Ad26.COV2.S COVID-19 vaccine or a placebo. The sequences come from peripheral blood, collected in a trial of Ad26.COV2.S vaccine versus placebo. The gene calls are TRBV19 and TRBJ2-2, with D unclear. CDR3 in amino acids: CASSISDFANTGELFF. The CDR3 DNA sequence: TGTGCCAGTAGTATATCCGACTTCGCGAACACCGGGGAGCTGTTTTTT.